This T cell receptor beta chain emerged from a study of CD8 T cells in ankylosing spondylitis. Study-level findings and limits: Clones tied to disease were said to be significantly enriched in matched ankylosing spondylitis synovial fluid. Clones linked to the disease showed a CD8+ phenotype. They occurred at relatively low frequencies in peripheral blood. In ankylosing spondylitis blood, a motif of roughly 8 highly homologous TCR beta variants appeared characteristic.

Quantitative 5'-RACE with molecular barcodes was used to make the TCR beta libraries. Each CDR3 protein gets one entry after TCRdb re-called the 5' RACE reads with MiXCR. Of 700,000 to 850,000 distinct CDR3 sequences listed, 12% are singletons. As regards this clonotype: Its antigen is unidentified.

V was pared by 2 bases and J by 5 bases, with 16 bases between. The CDR3 sequence is 16 residues long. Germline values: CDR1 SEHNR, CDR2 FQNEAQ (reference sequence). Sequenced input: blood, either unsorted or a sorted T cell fraction (not recorded which). The origin of this receptor is a male donor with ankylosing spondylitis. This chain joins TRBV7-9 and TRBJ2-1, with D possibly being TRBD1 or TRBD2 (5 bases each). The CDR3 sequence: CASSLPPGTNNNEQFF. The CDR3 DNA reads TGTGCCAGCAGCTTACCCCCCGGGACGAATAACAATGAGCAGTTCTTC.